This TCR beta chain appears in the sequencing data of a study of shared clonotypes between healthy human individuals. In the naive CD8 group, cells lacked CD45RO and were positively selected for CCR7, so terminally differentiated effector memory CD45RA+ cells were left out. Germline V lookup: CDR1 MDHEN, CDR2 SYDVKM. The V end lost 3 bases, the J end lost 4 bases, and 11 bases lay between the germline ends. The CDR3 consists of 14 residues. The assay ran at deep level. Profiled with immunoSEQ multiplex PCR; TCRdb holds only in-frame clones, not every one. Among about 2.1 million clones listed, 85% to 95% were seen once.

Sample: naive CD8+ T cells from PBMCs. The origin of this receptor is a man between 18 and 29 years old in good health. Some clones in this sample may be carry-over from other donors' samples. The chain recombines TRBV28 with TRBJ2-3; TRBD1 is a possible D gene (6 bases). In nucleotides, the CDR3 is TGTGCCAGCAGTTTCACAGGGTTTGCAGATACGCAGTATTTT. This sequence encodes CASSFTGFADTQYF.